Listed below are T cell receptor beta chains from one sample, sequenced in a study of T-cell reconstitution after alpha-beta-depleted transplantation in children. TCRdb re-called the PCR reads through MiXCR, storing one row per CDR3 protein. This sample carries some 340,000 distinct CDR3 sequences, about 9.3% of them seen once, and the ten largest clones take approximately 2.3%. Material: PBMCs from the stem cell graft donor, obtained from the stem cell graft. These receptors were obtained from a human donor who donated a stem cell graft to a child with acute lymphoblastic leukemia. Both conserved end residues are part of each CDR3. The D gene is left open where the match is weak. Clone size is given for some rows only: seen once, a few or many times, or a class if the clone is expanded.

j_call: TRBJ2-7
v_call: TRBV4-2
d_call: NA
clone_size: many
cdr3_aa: CASSQEGGVYEQYF
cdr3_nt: TGTGCCAGCAGCCAAGAGGGTGGGGTCTACGAGCAGTACTTC

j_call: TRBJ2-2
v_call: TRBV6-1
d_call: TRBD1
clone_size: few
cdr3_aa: CASSRGQGGTGELFF
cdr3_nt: TGTGCCAGCAGTCGGGGACAGGGTGGGACCGGGGAGCTGTTTTTT

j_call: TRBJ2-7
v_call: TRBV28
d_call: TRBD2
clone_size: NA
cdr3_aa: CASSRGLASNEQYF
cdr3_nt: TGTGCCAGCAGTAGGGGACTAGCTTCCAACGAGCAGTACTTC

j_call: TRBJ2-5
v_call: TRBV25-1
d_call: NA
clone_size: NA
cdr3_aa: CASSEWVGKETQYF
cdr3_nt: TGTGCCAGCAGTGAATGGGTCGGAAAAGAGACCCAGTACTTC

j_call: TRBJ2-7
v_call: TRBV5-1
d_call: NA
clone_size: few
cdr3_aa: CASSEGPGLSSYEQYF
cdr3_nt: TGCGCCAGCAGCGAGGGACCGGGCCTCAGCTCCTACGAGCAGTACTTC

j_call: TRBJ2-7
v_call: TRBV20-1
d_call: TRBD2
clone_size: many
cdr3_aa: CSARGLAGVYEQYF
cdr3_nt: TGCAGTGCTAGAGGACTGGCGGGAGTCTACGAGCAGTACTTC

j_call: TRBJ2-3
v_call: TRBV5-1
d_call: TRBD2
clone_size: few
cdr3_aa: CASSSGLAGGTTSTDTQYF
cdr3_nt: TGCGCCAGCAGCTCGGGACTAGCGGGAGGGACCACTAGCACAGATACGCAGTATTTT

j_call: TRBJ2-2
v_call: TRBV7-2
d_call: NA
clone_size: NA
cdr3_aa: CASSLWPEKTGELFF
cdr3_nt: TGTGCCAGCAGCTTATGGCCCGAGAAGACCGGGGAGCTGTTTTTT

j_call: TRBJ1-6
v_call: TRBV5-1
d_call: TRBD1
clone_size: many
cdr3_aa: CASSKTGPDNSPLHF
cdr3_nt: TGCGCCAGCAGCAAGACAGGGCCGGATAATTCACCCCTCCACTTT

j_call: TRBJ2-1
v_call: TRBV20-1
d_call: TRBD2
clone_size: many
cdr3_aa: CSASKGLRRFGEQFF
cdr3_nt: TGCAGTGCTAGTAAGGGACTACGGCGGTTCGGGGAGCAGTTCTTC

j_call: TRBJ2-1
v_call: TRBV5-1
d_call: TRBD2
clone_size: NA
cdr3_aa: CASSLPTSGSINEQFF
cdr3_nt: TGCGCCAGCAGCTTGCCGACTAGCGGATCAATCAATGAGCAGTTCTTC

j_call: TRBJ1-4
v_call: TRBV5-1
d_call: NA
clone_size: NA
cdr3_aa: CASSPSGTKDEKLFF
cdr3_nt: TGCGCCAGCAGCCCCTCCGGGACAAAAGATGAAAAACTGTTTTTT

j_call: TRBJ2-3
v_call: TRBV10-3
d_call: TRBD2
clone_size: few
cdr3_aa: CAISSTRTSGRATDTQYF
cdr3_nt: TGTGCCATCAGTTCAACCAGGACTAGCGGGAGGGCCACAGATACGCAGTATTTT

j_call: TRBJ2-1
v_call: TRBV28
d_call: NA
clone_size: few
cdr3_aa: CASSPIPDNEQFF
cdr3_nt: TGTGCCAGCAGTCCAATACCCGACAATGAGCAGTTCTTC

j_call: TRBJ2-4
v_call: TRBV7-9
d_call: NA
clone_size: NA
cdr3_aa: CASSSGVAKNIQYF
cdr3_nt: TGTGCCAGCAGCTCCGGGGTAGCCAAAAACATTCAGTACTTC

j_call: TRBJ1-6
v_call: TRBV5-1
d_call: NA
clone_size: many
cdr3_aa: CASTPYGGESSPLHF
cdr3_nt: TGCGCCAGCACCCCGTATGGGGGAGAAAGCTCACCCCTCCACTTT

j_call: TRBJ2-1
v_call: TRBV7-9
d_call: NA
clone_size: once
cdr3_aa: CASSLREQAFNEQFF
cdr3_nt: TGTGCCAGCAGCTTGAGGGAGCAGGCTTTCAATGAGCAGTTCTTC

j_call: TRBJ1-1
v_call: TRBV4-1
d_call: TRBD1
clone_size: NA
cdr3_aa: CASLGDSREAFF
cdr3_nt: TGCGCCAGCCTTGGGGACAGCAGGGAAGCTTTCTTT

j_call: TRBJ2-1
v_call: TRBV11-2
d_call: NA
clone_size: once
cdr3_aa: CASSIPVRGELEVISYNEQFF
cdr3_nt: TGTGCCAGCAGCATTCCAGTGAGGGGCGAGCTAGAAGTTATATCCTACAATGAGCAGTTCTTC

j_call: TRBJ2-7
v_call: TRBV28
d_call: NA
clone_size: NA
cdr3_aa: CASSCDFSSSYEQYF
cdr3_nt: TGTGCCAGCAGCTGTGACTTTTCTAGCTCCTACGAGCAGTACTTC

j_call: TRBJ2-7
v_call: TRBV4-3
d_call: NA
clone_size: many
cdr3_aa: CASSQDTSSYEQYF
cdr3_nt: TGCGCCAGCAGCCAAGATACGAGCTCCTACGAGCAGTACTTC

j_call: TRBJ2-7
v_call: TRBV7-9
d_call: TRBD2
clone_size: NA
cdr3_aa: CASSETSATYEQYF
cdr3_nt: TGTGCCAGCAGCGAGACTAGCGCTACTTACGAGCAGTACTTC

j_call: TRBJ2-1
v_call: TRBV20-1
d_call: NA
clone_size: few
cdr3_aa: CSARPLGGSISYNEQFF
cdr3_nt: TGCAGTGCTAGACCACTAGGGGGGTCGATCTCCTACAATGAGCAGTTCTTC

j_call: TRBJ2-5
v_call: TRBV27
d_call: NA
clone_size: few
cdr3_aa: CARWEETQYF
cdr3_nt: TGTGCCAGGTGGGAAGAGACCCAGTACTTC

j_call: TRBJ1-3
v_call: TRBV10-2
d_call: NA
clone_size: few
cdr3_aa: CASNSQADSGNTIYF
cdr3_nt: TGCGCCTCAAACTCGCAAGCAGACTCTGGAAACACCATATATTTT

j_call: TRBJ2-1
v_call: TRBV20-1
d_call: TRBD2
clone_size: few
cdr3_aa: CSARDNGRDSHEQFF
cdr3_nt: TGCAGTGCTAGAGATAACGGGAGGGACTCCCATGAGCAGTTCTTC

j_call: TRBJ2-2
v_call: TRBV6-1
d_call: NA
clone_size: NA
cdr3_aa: CASSASGTGELFF
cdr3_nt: TGTGCCAGCAGTGCCTCTGGGACCGGGGAGCTGTTTTTT

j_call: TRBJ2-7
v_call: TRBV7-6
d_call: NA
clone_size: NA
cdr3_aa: CASSLGFGVTYEQYF
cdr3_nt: TGTGCCAGCAGCTTAGGTTTCGGAGTAACCTACGAGCAGTACTTC

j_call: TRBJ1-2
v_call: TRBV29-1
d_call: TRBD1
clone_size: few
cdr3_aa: CSVGRSDRANGYTF
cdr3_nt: TGCAGCGTTGGGCGCTCCGACAGGGCCAATGGCTACACCTTC

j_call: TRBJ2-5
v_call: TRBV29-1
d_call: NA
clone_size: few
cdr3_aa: CSVEDRGLPESQYF
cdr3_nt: TGCAGCGTTGAAGATCGAGGGCTCCCGGAATCACAGTACTTC

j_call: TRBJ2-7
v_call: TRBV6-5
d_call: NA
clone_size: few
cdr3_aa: CASSYSTYTYEQYF
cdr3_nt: TGTGCCAGCAGTTACTCCACCTATACCTACGAGCAGTACTTC

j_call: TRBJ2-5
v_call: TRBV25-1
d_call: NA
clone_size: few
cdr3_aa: CASSESPVETQYF
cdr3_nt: TGTGCCAGCAGTGAATCCCCCGTAGAGACCCAGTACTTC

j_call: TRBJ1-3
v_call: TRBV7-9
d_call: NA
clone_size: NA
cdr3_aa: CASSPRDTIYF
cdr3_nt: TGTGCCAGCAGCCCCAGGGACACCATATATTTT

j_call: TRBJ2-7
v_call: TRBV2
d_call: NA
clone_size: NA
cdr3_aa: CASSDGVSSYEQYF
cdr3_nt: TGTGCCAGCAGTGACGGGGTAAGCTCCTACGAGCAGTACTTC

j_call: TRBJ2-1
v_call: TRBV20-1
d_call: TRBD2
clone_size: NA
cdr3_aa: CSARDPLAGYNEQFF
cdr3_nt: TGCAGTGCTAGAGATCCCCTAGCGGGATACAATGAGCAGTTCTTC

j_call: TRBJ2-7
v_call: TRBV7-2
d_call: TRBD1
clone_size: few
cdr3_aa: CASSLATGVHSYEQYF
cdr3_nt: TGTGCCAGCAGCTTAGCGACAGGGGTTCACTCCTACGAGCAGTACTTC

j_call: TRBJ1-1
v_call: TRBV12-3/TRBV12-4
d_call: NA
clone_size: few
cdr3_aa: CASSFIFGMGTEAFF
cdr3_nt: TGTGCCAGCAGTTTTATTTTTGGGATGGGCACTGAAGCTTTCTTT

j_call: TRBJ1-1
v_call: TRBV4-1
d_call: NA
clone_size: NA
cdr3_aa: CASSHTRVLNDEAFF
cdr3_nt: TGCGCCAGCAGCCACACCAGGGTACTAAACGATGAAGCTTTCTTT

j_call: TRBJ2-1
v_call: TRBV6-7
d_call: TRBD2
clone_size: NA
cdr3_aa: CASSSPGLAGGSSYNEQFF
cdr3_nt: TGTGCCAGCAGCTCTCCGGGACTAGCGGGAGGGAGCTCCTACAATGAGCAGTTCTTC

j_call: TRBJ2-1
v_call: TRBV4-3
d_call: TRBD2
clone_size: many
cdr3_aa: CASSQGQLAGAHEQFF
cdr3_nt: TGCGCCAGCAGCCAAGGTCAGCTAGCGGGAGCTCATGAGCAGTTCTTC

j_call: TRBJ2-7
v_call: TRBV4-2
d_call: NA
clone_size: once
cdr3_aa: CASATNGAGEQYF
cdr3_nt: TGTGCCAGCGCTACTAATGGGGCCGGCGAGCAGTACTTC

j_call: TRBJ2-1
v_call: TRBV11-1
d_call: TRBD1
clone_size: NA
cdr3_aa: CASSLSILTGTANNEQFF
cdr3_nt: TGTGCCAGCAGCTTGTCCATATTAACCGGGACAGCGAACAATGAGCAGTTCTTC

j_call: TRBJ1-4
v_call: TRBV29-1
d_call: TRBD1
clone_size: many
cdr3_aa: CSAGTGTVLEKLFF
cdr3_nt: TGCAGCGCCGGAACCGGGACAGTCCTTGAAAAACTGTTTTTT

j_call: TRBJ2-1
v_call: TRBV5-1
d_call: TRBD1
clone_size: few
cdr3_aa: CASSSGQGFSNEQFF
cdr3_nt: TGCGCCAGCAGCTCGGGACAGGGGTTCTCGAATGAGCAGTTCTTC

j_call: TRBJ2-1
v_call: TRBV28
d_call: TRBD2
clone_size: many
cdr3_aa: CASSWASGSNEQFF
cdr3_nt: TGTGCCAGCAGTTGGGCTAGCGGGAGTAATGAGCAGTTCTTC

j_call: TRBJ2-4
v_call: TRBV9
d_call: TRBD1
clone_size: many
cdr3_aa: CASSGWDRGSENIQYF
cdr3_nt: TGTGCCAGCAGCGGCTGGGACAGGGGGAGTGAAAACATTCAGTACTTC

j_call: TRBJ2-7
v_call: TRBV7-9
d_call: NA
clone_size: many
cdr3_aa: CASSSDRRYEQYF
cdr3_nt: TGTGCCAGCAGCAGTGACAGACGCTACGAGCAGTACTTC

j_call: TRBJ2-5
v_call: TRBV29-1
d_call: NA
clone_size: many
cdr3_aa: CSVGRWETQYF
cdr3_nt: TGCAGCGTGGGGCGGTGGGAGACCCAGTACTTC

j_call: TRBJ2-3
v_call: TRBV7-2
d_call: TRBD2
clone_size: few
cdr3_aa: CASSLASGSGDTQYF
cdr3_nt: TGTGCCAGCAGTCTTGCTAGCGGGAGCGGAGATACGCAGTATTTT

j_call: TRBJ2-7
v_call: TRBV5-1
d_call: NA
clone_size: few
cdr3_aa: CASSLEWSGYEQYF
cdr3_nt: TGCGCCAGCAGCTTAGAATGGTCGGGCTACGAGCAGTACTTC